The rows below give T cell receptor beta chains drawn from one sample of a study of blood T cells in healthy people across ages. TCRdb redid the calling of the 5' RACE reads with MiXCR, one entry per CDR3 protein. Of some 1.7 million distinct CDR3 sequences detected, about 28% appear once; the ten largest clones hold approximately 7.7%. Sequenced: blood. The receptors here all came from a woman aged 30 to 39 in good health. CDR3s include the opening cysteine and the closing phenylalanine or tryptophan. Fields, in order: clone size, V gene, J gene, D gene, CDR3 DNA, CDR3 protein. D genes are given only for firm matches. The listing skips clone size in some rows; elsewhere it reads once, few, many or a size class.

clone size: few
V gene: TRBV7-2
J gene: TRBJ2-7
D gene: NA
CDR3 DNA: TGTGCCAGCAGCCAGGGCAGTTCCAGCTCCTACGAGCAGTACTTC
CDR3 protein: CASSQGSSSSYEQYF

clone size: NA
V gene: TRBV28
J gene: TRBJ1-2
D gene: NA
CDR3 DNA: TGTGCCAGCACCCAAAGCCCGGAGGGCTACACCTTC
CDR3 protein: CASTQSPEGYTF

clone size: few
V gene: TRBV18
J gene: TRBJ2-7
D gene: NA
CDR3 DNA: TGTGCCAGCTTCTCCGGTGGGGGATCCTACGAGCAGTACTTC
CDR3 protein: CASFSGGGSYEQYF

clone size: NA
V gene: TRBV7-2
J gene: TRBJ1-3
D gene: TRBD1
CDR3 DNA: TGTACCAGCAGCTCAAGACAGGGGGCCTCTGGAAACACCATATATTTT
CDR3 protein: CTSSSRQGASGNTIYF

clone size: NA
V gene: TRBV9
J gene: TRBJ1-1
D gene: NA
CDR3 DNA: TGTGCCAGCGGACCTTCGGGCACTGAAGCTTTCTTT
CDR3 protein: CASGPSGTEAFF

clone size: NA
V gene: TRBV24-1
J gene: TRBJ1-2
D gene: NA
CDR3 DNA: TGTGCCACCAGTGATGGAGAGAACTATGGCTACACCTTC
CDR3 protein: CATSDGENYGYTF

clone size: many
V gene: TRBV7-2
J gene: TRBJ1-2
D gene: NA
CDR3 DNA: TGTGCCAGCAGCGCCCAGGGATATGGGGACTATGGCTACACCTTC
CDR3 protein: CASSAQGYGDYGYTF

clone size: NA
V gene: TRBV9
J gene: TRBJ2-3
D gene: TRBD2
CDR3 DNA: TGTGCCAGCAGCGTAGAGGGGGGACTAGCGGGGGAACGGTATTTT
CDR3 protein: CASSVEGGLAGERYF

clone size: few
V gene: TRBV5-1
J gene: TRBJ2-5
D gene: NA
CDR3 DNA: TGCGCCAGCAGCGCTCAGAGGGGAGTGGTGACCCAGTACTTC
CDR3 protein: CASSAQRGVVTQYF

clone size: NA
V gene: TRBV9
J gene: TRBJ2-3
D gene: TRBD2
CDR3 DNA: TGTGCCAGCAGCGTAGGGCGGGGGGGCCCAAAAGATACGCAGTATTTT
CDR3 protein: CASSVGRGGPKDTQYF

clone size: few
V gene: TRBV12-3/TRBV12-4
J gene: TRBJ2-1
D gene: TRBD2
CDR3 DNA: TGTGCCAGCAGTCGAAGCGGGGGGGGGTGGAATGAGCAGTTCTTC
CDR3 protein: CASSRSGGGWNEQFF

clone size: NA
V gene: TRBV5-1
J gene: TRBJ2-5
D gene: NA
CDR3 DNA: TGCGCCAGCAGCTTGATGGACAAGCATGAAGAGACCCAGTACTTC
CDR3 protein: CASSLMDKHEETQYF

clone size: few
V gene: TRBV27
J gene: TRBJ1-2
D gene: NA
CDR3 DNA: TGTGCCAGCAGTTCGGACAATAACTATGTCTACACCTTC
CDR3 protein: CASSSDNNYVYTF

clone size: many
V gene: TRBV12-3/TRBV12-4
J gene: TRBJ1-5
D gene: NA
CDR3 DNA: TGTGCCAGCAGTCAGGGACTCAGCAATCAGCCCCAGCATTTT
CDR3 protein: CASSQGLSNQPQHF

clone size: few
V gene: TRBV7-2
J gene: TRBJ2-3
D gene: NA
CDR3 DNA: TGTGCCAGCAGCTTAGTGGCCTCCGGTGATACGCAGTATTTT
CDR3 protein: CASSLVASGDTQYF

clone size: NA
V gene: TRBV7-2
J gene: TRBJ2-5
D gene: TRBD2
CDR3 DNA: TGTGCCAGCAGCTTAACCGGGACTAGCGGGACGGGTTCGGGGACCCAGTACTTC
CDR3 protein: CASSLTGTSGTGSGTQYF

clone size: few
V gene: TRBV11-2
J gene: TRBJ2-1
D gene: TRBD2
CDR3 DNA: TGTGCCAGCAGCCACACTGGGGCGGGGGGGTATAATGAGCAGTTCTTC
CDR3 protein: CASSHTGAGGYNEQFF

clone size: many
V gene: TRBV28
J gene: TRBJ2-7
D gene: TRBD2
CDR3 DNA: TGTGCCAGCAGTCCCCACGGGAGGGTCTCCTACGAGCAGTACTTC
CDR3 protein: CASSPHGRVSYEQYF

clone size: few
V gene: TRBV4-1
J gene: TRBJ2-1
D gene: NA
CDR3 DNA: TGCGCCAGCAGCCAAGATTGGTCTAGCGAGTACAATGAGCAGTTCTTC
CDR3 protein: CASSQDWSSEYNEQFF

clone size: NA
V gene: TRBV7-9
J gene: TRBJ2-7
D gene: TRBD1
CDR3 DNA: TGTGCCAGCGACCGTGGACAGGGCTTTTACGAGCAGTACTTC
CDR3 protein: CASDRGQGFYEQYF

clone size: NA
V gene: TRBV7-2
J gene: TRBJ2-3
D gene: TRBD2
CDR3 DNA: TGTGCCAGCAGCTCGCAACCGGGACTAACAACCACAGATACGCAGTATTTT
CDR3 protein: CASSSQPGLTTTDTQYF

clone size: NA
V gene: TRBV12-3/TRBV12-4
J gene: TRBJ1-2
D gene: TRBD1
CDR3 DNA: TGTGCCAGCAGTCGCAGCGGGACAGGGGATGGCTACACCTTC
CDR3 protein: CASSRSGTGDGYTF

clone size: NA
V gene: TRBV5-1
J gene: TRBJ2-5
D gene: NA
CDR3 DNA: TGCGCCAGCAGCTTGTTTGTGCAGAGCGAGACCCAGTACTTC
CDR3 protein: CASSLFVQSETQYF

clone size: NA
V gene: TRBV2
J gene: TRBJ1-4
D gene: TRBD1
CDR3 DNA: TGTGCCAGCGGCAACAGGGGACAGGGACTGTTTTTT
CDR3 protein: CASGNRGQGLFF

clone size: NA
V gene: TRBV2
J gene: TRBJ2-3
D gene: NA
CDR3 DNA: TGTGCCAGCAGTGAAGAGGCTACAGATACGCAGTATTTT
CDR3 protein: CASSEEATDTQYF

clone size: few
V gene: TRBV24-1
J gene: TRBJ2-1
D gene: TRBD1
CDR3 DNA: TGTGCCACCAGTGCTACAGGGGGTTTCGGCAATGAGCAGTTCTTC
CDR3 protein: CATSATGGFGNEQFF

clone size: many
V gene: TRBV28
J gene: TRBJ1-2
D gene: NA
CDR3 DNA: TGTGCCAGCAGCCCACCCACAGGGATCTATGGCTACACCTTC
CDR3 protein: CASSPPTGIYGYTF

clone size: many
V gene: TRBV10-2
J gene: TRBJ1-2
D gene: NA
CDR3 DNA: TGCGCCAGCAGTGTTAGGAAGAACTATGGCTACACCTTC
CDR3 protein: CASSVRKNYGYTF

clone size: NA
V gene: TRBV19
J gene: TRBJ2-5
D gene: NA
CDR3 DNA: TGTGCCAGTAGTATGCTTGAGCGGGAGACCCAGTACTTC
CDR3 protein: CASSMLERETQYF

clone size: few
V gene: TRBV7-2
J gene: TRBJ2-3
D gene: TRBD2
CDR3 DNA: TGTGCCAGCAGCCCCCACTGGGCCCAGCGGGGATTCACAGATACGCAGTATTTT
CDR3 protein: CASSPHWAQRGFTDTQYF

clone size: NA
V gene: TRBV28
J gene: TRBJ2-1
D gene: TRBD1
CDR3 DNA: TGTGCCAGCAGTTCCAGACAGGGCCGTACGGAGCAGTTCTTC
CDR3 protein: CASSSRQGRTEQFF

clone size: few
V gene: TRBV7-2
J gene: TRBJ2-7
D gene: TRBD2
CDR3 DNA: TGTGCCAGCAGCCCTCTAGCGGGTTGGACCTACGAGCAGTACTTC
CDR3 protein: CASSPLAGWTYEQYF

clone size: many
V gene: TRBV4-3
J gene: TRBJ2-7
D gene: TRBD2
CDR3 DNA: TGCGCCAGCAGCCAAGAACCGGGACTAGCGGGCGACGAGCAGTACTTC
CDR3 protein: CASSQEPGLAGDEQYF

clone size: NA
V gene: TRBV2
J gene: TRBJ1-1
D gene: TRBD1
CDR3 DNA: TGTGCCAGCAGCGGTGGATCGACAGGGCGGAATGAAGCTTTCTTT
CDR3 protein: CASSGGSTGRNEAFF

clone size: many
V gene: TRBV9
J gene: TRBJ2-6
D gene: NA
CDR3 DNA: TGTGCCAGCAGCGTCGGATGGGCTGGGGCCAACGTCCTGACTTTC
CDR3 protein: CASSVGWAGANVLTF

clone size: NA
V gene: TRBV7-2
J gene: TRBJ2-1
D gene: TRBD1
CDR3 DNA: TGTGCCAGCAGGGGGACAGGGTTAGAGACCCAGTTCTTC
CDR3 protein: CASRGTGLETQFF

clone size: many
V gene: TRBV29-1
J gene: TRBJ2-7
D gene: NA
CDR3 DNA: TGCAGCGTCGGTTGGGGGAGTAGAAACGAGCAGTACTTC
CDR3 protein: CSVGWGSRNEQYF